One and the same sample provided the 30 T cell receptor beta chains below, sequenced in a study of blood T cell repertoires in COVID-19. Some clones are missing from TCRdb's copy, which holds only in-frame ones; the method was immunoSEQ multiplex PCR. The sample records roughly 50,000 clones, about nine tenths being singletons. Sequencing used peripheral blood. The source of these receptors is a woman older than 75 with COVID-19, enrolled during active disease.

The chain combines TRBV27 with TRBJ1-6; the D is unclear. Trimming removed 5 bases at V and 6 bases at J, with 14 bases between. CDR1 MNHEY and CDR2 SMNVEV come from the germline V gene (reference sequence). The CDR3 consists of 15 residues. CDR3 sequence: CASSPSTVGNSPLHF. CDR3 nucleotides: TGTGCCAGCAGTCCAAGCACAGTCGGTAATTCACCCCTCCACTTT.

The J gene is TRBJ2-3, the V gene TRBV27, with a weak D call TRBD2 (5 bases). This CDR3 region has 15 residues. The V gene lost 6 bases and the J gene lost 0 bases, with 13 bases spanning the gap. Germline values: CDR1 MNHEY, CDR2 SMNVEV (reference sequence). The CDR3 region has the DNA TGTGCCAGCAGCCCCTGGACTCCTAGCACAGATACGCAGTATTTT. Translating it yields CASSPWTPSTDTQYF.

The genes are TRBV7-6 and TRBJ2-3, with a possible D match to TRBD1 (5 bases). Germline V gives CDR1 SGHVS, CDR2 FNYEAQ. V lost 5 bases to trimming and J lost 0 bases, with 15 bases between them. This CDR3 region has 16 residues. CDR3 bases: TGTGCCAGCAGCACAACAGGAGCCCCTAGCACAGATACGCAGTATTTT. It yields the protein CASSTTGAPSTDTQYF.

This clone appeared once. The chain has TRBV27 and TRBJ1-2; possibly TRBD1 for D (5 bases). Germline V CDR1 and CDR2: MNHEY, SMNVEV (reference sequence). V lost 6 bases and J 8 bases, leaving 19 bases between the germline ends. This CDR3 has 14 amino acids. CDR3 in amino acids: CASRTAGSTSGYTF. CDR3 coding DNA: TGTGCCAGCAGGACAGCCGGGTCTACTAGCGGCTACACCTTC.

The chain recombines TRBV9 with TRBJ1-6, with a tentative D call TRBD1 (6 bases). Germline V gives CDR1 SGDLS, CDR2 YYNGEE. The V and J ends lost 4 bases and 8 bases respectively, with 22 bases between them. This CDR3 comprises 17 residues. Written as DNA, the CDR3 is TGTGCCAGCAGCCAATACAGTAACAGGGAGGGAGATTCACCCCTCCACTTT. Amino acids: CASSQYSNREGDSPLHF.

CDR3 in amino acids: CASSSGTLDDQYF. The CDR3 nucleotides are TGTGCCAGCAGCTCCGGGACTCTTGATGACCAGTACTTC. The chain has TRBV11-3 and TRBJ2-5; a possible D gene is TRBD2 (6 bases). Trimming took 4 bases from V and 10 from J, leaving 16 bases between them. CDR3 length: 13 amino acids. Germline-derived CDR1 and CDR2 are SGHNT and YENEEA.

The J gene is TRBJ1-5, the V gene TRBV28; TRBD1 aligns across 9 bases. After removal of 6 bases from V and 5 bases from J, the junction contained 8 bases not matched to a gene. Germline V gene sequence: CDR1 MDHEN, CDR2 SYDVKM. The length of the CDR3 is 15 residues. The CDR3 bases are TGTGCCAGCAGATACCCGGGACAGGGCCATCAGCCCCAGCATTTT. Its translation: CASRYPGQGHQPQHF.

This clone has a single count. CDR3 sequence: CASSTRQGLSNNSPLHF. As DNA, the CDR3 is TGCGCCAGCAGCACCCGACAGGGGTTATCGAATAATTCACCCCTCCACTTT. The rearrangement joins TRBV5-1 to TRBJ1-6; 8 bases fit TRBD1. The CDR3 totals 17 residues. V lost 4 bases, J lost 5 bases, and 11 bases stayed unmatched. The germline V gene has CDR1 SGHRS and CDR2 YFSETQ. The variable domain in full, completed from reference TRBV5-1 and TRBJ1-6, reads KAGVTQTPRYLIKTRGQQVTLSCSPISGHRSVSWYQQTPGQGLQFLFEYFSETQRNKGNFPGRFSGRQFSNSRSEMNVSTLELGDSALYLCASSTRQGLSNNSPLHFGNGTRLTVT.

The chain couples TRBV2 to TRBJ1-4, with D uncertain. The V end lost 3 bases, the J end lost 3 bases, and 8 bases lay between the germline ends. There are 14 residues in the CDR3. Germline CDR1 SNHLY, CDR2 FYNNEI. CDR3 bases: TGTGCCAGCAGTGACCAAGAGTCTAATGAAAAACTGTTTTTT. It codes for CASSDQESNEKLFF.

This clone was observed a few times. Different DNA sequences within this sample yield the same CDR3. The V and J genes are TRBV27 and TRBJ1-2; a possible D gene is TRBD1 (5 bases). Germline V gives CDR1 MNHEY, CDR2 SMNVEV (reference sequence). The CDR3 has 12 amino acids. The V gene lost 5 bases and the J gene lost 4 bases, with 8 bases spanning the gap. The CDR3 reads CASSLQGYGYTF. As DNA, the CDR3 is TGTGCCAGCAGTCTGCAGGGCTATGGCTACACCTTC.

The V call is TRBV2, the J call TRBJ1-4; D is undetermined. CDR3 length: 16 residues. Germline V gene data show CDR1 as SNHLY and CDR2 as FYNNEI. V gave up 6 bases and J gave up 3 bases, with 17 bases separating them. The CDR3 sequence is CASRVRPGESNEKLFF. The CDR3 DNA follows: TGTGCCAGCAGAGTAAGACCCGGAGAATCTAATGAAAAACTGTTTTTT. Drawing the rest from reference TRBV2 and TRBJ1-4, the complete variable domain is EPEVTQTPSHQVTQMGQEVILRCVPISNHLYFYWYRQILGQKVEFLVSFYNNEISEKSEIFDDQFSVERPDGSNFTLKIRSTKLEDSAMYFCASRVRPGESNEKLFFGSGTQLSVL.

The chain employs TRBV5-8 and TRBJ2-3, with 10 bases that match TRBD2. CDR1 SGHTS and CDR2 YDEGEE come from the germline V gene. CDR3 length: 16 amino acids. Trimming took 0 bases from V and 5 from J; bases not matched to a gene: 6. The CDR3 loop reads CASSLGQRGGLDTQYF. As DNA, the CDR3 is TGTGCCAGCAGCTTGGGACAGCGGGGGGGCCTAGATACGCAGTATTTT.

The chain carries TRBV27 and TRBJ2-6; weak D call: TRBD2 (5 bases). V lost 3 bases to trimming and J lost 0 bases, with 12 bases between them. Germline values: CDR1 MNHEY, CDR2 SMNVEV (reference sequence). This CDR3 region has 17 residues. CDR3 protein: CASSFEGGYSGANVLTF. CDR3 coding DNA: TGTGCCAGCAGTTTCGAAGGAGGATACTCTGGGGCCAACGTCCTGACTTTC.

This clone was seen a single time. The CDR3 region is CASRWSRGDQPQHF. The CDR3 bases are TGTGCCAGTAGGTGGTCCAGGGGTGATCAGCCCCAGCATTTT. The chain links TRBV19 to TRBJ1-5; D possibly corresponds to TRBD1 (6 bases). Trimming stripped 6 bases from V and 5 bases from J, with 14 bases between. Germline V CDR1 and CDR2: LNHDA, SQIVND (reference sequence). The CDR3 runs 14 residues. The whole variable domain, remainder taken from reference TRBV19 and TRBJ1-5, is DGGITQSPKYLFRKEGQNVTLSCEQNLNHDAMYWYRQDPGQGLRLIYYSQIVNDFQKGDIAEGYSVSREKKESFPLTVTSAQKNPTAFYLCASRWSRGDQPQHFGDGTRLSIL.

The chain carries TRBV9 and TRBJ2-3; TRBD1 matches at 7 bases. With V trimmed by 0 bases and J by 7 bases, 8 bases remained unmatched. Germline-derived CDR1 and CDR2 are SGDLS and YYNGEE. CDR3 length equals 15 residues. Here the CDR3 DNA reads TGTGCCAGCAGCGTAGAACAGGGGCGTGTAAATACGCAGTATTTT. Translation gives CASSVEQGRVNTQYF.

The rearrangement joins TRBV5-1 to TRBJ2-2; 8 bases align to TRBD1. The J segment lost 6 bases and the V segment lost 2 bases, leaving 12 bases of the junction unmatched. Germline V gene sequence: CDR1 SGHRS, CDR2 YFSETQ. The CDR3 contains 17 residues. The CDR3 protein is CASSFLKQGVFSGELFF. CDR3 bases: TGCGCCAGCAGCTTCCTGAAACAGGGGGTGTTTTCCGGGGAGCTGTTTTTT.

CDR3 sequence reads: CASSAYLTGDNYGYTF. CDR3 DNA: TGCGCCAGCAGCGCGTATCTGACAGGGGATAACTATGGCTACACCTTC. The chain couples TRBV5-1 to TRBJ1-2; 8 bases agree with TRBD1. Losses at the gene ends were 4 bases for V and 1 base for J; bases not matched to a gene: 9. The CDR3 totals 16 residues. Germline loops: CDR1 SGHRS, CDR2 YFSETQ.

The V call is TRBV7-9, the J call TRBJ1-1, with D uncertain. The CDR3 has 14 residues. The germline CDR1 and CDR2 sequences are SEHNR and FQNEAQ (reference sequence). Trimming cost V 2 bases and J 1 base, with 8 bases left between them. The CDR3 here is CASSLSQANTEAFF. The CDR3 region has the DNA TGTGCCAGCAGCTTATCGCAGGCGAACACTGAAGCTTTCTTT.

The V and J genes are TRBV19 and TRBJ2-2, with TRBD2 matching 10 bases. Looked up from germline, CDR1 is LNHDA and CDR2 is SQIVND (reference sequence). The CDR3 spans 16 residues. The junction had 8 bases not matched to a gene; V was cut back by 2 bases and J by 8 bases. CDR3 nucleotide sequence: TGTGCCAGTAGTATAAGGGCTAGCGGGAGATCTGGGGAGCTGTTTTTT. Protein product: CASSIRASGRSGELFF.

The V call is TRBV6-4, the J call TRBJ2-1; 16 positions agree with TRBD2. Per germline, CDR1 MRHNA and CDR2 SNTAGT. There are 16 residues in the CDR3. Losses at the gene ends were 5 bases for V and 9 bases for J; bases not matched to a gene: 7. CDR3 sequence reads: CASSTGLAGGPGEQFF. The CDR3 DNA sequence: TGTGCCAGCAGTACGGGACTAGCGGGGGGGCCGGGTGAGCAGTTCTTC.

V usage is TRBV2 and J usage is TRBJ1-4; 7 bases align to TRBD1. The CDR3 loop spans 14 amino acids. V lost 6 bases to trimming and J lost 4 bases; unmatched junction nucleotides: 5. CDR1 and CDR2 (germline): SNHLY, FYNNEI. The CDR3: CASRGTDYNEKLFF. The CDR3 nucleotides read TGTGCCAGCAGAGGGACAGACTATAATGAAAAACTGTTTTTT.

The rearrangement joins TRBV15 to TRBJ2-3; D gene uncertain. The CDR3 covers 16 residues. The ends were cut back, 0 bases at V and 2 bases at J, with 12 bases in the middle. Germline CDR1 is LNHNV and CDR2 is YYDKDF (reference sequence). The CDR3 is CATSRDRSSATDTQYF. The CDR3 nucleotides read TGTGCCACCAGCAGAGATCGTTCCAGCGCCACAGATACGCAGTATTTT.

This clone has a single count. The CDR3 nucleotides read TGTGCCAGCTCTCGGACGGCGGACTCGAGCACAGATACGCAGTATTTT. It encodes CASSRTADSSTDTQYF. V is TRBV18 and J is TRBJ2-3, with D tentatively TRBD2 (5 bases). Germline loops: CDR1 KGHSH, CDR2 LQKENI. This CDR3 is 16 amino acids long. V was pared by 6 bases and J by 0 bases, with 16 bases between.

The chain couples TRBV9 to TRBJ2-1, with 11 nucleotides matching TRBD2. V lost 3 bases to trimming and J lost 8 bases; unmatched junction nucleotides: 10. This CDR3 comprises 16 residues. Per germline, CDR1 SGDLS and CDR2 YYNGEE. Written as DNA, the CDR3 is TGTGCCAGCAGCGCACAAATAGCGGGGGGGCCCCATGAGCAGTTCTTC. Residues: CASSAQIAGGPHEQFF.

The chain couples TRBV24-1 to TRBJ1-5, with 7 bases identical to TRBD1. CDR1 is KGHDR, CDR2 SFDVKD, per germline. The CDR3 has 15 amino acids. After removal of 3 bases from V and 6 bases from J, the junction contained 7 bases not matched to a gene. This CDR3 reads CATSDPGQSVQPQHF. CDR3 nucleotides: TGTGCCACCAGTGATCCGGGACAGTCGGTTCAGCCCCAGCATTTT.

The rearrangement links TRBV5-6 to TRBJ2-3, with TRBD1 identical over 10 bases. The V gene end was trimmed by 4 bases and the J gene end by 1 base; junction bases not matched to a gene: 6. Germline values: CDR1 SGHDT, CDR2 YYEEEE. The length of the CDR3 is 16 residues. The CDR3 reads CASSKKTGGGTDTQYF. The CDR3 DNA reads TGTGCCAGCAGCAAAAAGACAGGGGGCGGCACAGATACGCAGTATTTT.

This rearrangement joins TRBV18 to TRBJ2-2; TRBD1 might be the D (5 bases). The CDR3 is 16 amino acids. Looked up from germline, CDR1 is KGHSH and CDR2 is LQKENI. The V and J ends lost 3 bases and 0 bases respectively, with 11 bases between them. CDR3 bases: TGTGCCAGCTCACCCCTGGACACTACGAACACCGGGGAGCTGTTTTTT. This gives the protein CASSPLDTTNTGELFF.

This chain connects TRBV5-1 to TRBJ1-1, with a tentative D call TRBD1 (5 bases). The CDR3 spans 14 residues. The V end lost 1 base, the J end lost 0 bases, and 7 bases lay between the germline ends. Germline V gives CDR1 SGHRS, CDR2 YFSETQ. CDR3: CASSLSGMNTEAFF. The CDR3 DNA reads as TGCGCCAGCAGCTTGTCAGGGATGAACACTGAAGCTTTCTTT.

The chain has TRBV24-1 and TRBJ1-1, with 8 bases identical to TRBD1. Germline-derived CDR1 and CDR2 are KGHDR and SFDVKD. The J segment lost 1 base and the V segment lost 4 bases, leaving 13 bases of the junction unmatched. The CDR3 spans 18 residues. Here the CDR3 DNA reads TGTGCCACCAGTGAGCGCAGGGGGCGGTTGGTCAGGAACACTGAAGCTTTCTTT. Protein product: CATSERRGRLVRNTEAFF.

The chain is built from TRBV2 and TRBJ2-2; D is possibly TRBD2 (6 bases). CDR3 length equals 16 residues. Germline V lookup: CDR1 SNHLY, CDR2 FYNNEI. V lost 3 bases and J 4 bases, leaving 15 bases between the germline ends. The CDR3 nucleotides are TGTGCCAGCAGTGAGGTGGGGGGTATAGGCACCGGGGAGCTGTTTTTT. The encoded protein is CASSEVGGIGTGELFF.